The present entry profiles one TCR beta chain with its context. The antigen remains undetermined. Sequencing used immunoSEQ multiplex PCR; TCRdb keeps in-frame clones, though not all of them. In the table there are approximately 130,000 clones, around 90% of which are singletons. This sample is drawn from a study of T cell responses to AZD1222 COVID-19 vaccine. Findings and caveats of the study: With two AZD1222 doses given, Spike-specific TCR breadth and depth both rose. Researchers report vaccine-associated CD4 TCRs spanning spike, with dominance at 160-218 and 743-854. Just 5 to 7 AZD1222 recipients were seropositive at baseline. Repertoires were obtained solely post-peak T cell response.

The CDR3 runs to 14 residues. Germline CDR1 is MNHEY and CDR2 is SVGEGT. Unmatched junction bases numbered 2, after V lost 4 bases and J lost 6 bases. This receptor was identified in an adult who received the AZD1222 COVID-19 vaccine. The chain employs TRBV6-2 or TRBV6-3 and TRBJ1-5; 11 bases map to TRBD1. The source was peripheral blood, collected 28 days after the second AZD1222 dose. CDR3 DNA: TGTGCCAGCAGTTGGGGACAGGGGGGTCAGCCCCAGCATTTT. It encodes CASSWGQGGQPQHF.